This TCR beta chain originates from a study of STAT5B mutations in CD4+ large granular lymphocyte leukemia. Study-wide results and limits: Higher CD4+ than CD8+ T-LGLL clonality might reflect small sample size.

There are 12 residues in the CDR3. The V and J ends lost 6 bases and 4 bases respectively, with 6 bases between them. Germline CDR1 and CDR2: MDHEN and SYDVKM. Generated by immunoSEQ multiplex PCR, the TCRdb table keeps only in-frame clones and is missing some. The sample shows about 38,000 clones, roughly 85% of them seen only once. Healthy controls were blood donor buffy coats. A word on this clone: What it recognizes is unknown.

The chain employs TRBV28 and TRBJ2-2; the D is unclear. Material for sequencing was CD4+ T cells from blood buffy coats. The clonotype comes from a human donor in good health. In DNA, the CDR3 is TGTGCCAGCAGCTCTCTCACCGGGGAGCTGTTTTTT. Translation: CASSSLTGELFF.